This T cell receptor beta chain comes out of a study of monozygotic twins with cystic fibrosis. Concerning this clone: The antigen is unknown.

Study outcomes and limitations: Shared CDR3 numbers were not associated with age, concordance or severity. Low clonality (median roughly 0.0095) suggested a mostly naive repertoire.

Trimming took off 0 bases at V and 8 bases at J, with 8 bases between the two ends. This CDR3 contains 12 residues. In germline, CDR1 is SGHDT, CDR2 YYEEEE. The table came from immunoSEQ multiplex PCR; TCRdb's copy has only in-frame clones and leaves some out. The sample yields about 20,000 clones, about 83% seen once. This TCR was sampled from a woman aged 25 to 39 with cystic fibrosis. Sequences were obtained from blood. The genes are TRBV5-6 and TRBJ1-2, with TRBD1 as a possible D gene (5 bases). The CDR3 protein is CASSLVGEGYTF. The DNA of the CDR3 is TGTGCCAGCAGCTTGGTGGGGGAAGGCTACACCTTC.